The 21 T cell receptor beta chains below were found in one sample sequenced in a study of T cells expressing NK-cell markers. TCRdb re-called the 5' RACE reads, yielding one record per CDR3 amino acid sequence without DNA. The repertoire table contains about half a million distinct CDR3 sequences. The sample comprised blood T cells: a sorted CD56 or NKG2C T cell subset, CD4+ or CD8+ T cells, or bulk PBMC T cells (not recorded which). The receptors come from a woman in her fifties or sixties in good health.

The chain carries TRBV12-3 or TRBV12-4 and TRBJ2-2; as DNA is missing, the TRBD1 call by TCRdb cannot be tested. This CDR3 contains 15 residues. Here the CDR3 reads CASSFLGVNTGELFF.

The chain employs TRBV2 and TRBJ1-6. This CDR3 comprises 13 residues. The germline gives CDR1 SNHLY, CDR2 FYNNEI. The CDR3 loop reads CASSGEENSPLHF.

The CDR3 protein is CASSLGYANEQFF. The rearrangement joins TRBV11-2 to TRBJ2-1. From germline, CDR1 is SGHAT and CDR2 FQNNGV. CDR3 length: 13 residues.

The rearrangement joins TRBV19 to TRBJ2-7; TCRdb gives TRBD2 as the D gene, but with no DNA this cannot be confirmed. CDR1 and CDR2 from the germline V gene are LNHDA and SQIVND (reference sequence). This CDR3 comprises 14 residues. CDR3 sequence reads: CASSPRSQPYEQYF.

This chain links TRBV12-3 or TRBV12-4 with TRBJ2-1; TCRdb picks TRBD1, but there is no DNA to check that call. The CDR3 contains 17 residues. The CDR3 region is CASSFFTSPRPVNEQFF.

The chain employs TRBV6-7 and TRBJ2-3; TCRdb names TRBD2, which stays unverified in the absence of DNA. TRBV6-7 counts as an open reading frame of uncertain function. The CDR3 loop spans 17 amino acids. CDR3 region: CASSYSRLAEFTDTQYF.

This chain links TRBV11-2 with TRBJ2-7; checking the TCRdb D call of TRBD2 is not possible without DNA. The germline gives CDR1 SGHAT, CDR2 FQNNGV. This CDR3 comprises 17 residues. The CDR3 sequence: CASSKLAGGPRAYEQYF.

The chain recombines TRBV12-3 or TRBV12-4 with TRBJ1-5. This CDR3 is built from 11 residues. The CDR3: CASALTQPQHF.

The chain links TRBV24-1 to TRBJ1-1; TCRdb designates TRBD1, a call that cannot be tested without DNA. In germline, CDR1 is KGHDR, CDR2 SFDVKD. The CDR3 length is 13 residues. The CDR3 reads CATKEGSNTEAFF.

The chain recombines TRBV20-1 with TRBJ2-2; with no DNA, the TCRdb D assignment of TRBD2 cannot be verified. The CDR3 covers 16 residues. The germline gives CDR1 DFQATT, CDR2 SNEGSKA (reference sequence). The CDR3 here is CSARDLGGRVTGELFF.

The J gene is TRBJ2-1, the V gene TRBV7-7; TCRdb selects TRBD2, and the lack of DNA leaves this call unchecked. The CDR3 is 13 amino acids. The germline CDR1 and CDR2 sequences are SSHAT and FNYEAQ (reference sequence). This CDR3 reads CASSPTSVGEQFF.

The chain links TRBV10-2 to TRBJ2-7; TCRdb outputs TRBD1, but without DNA this stays unchecked. The CDR3 extends over 11 amino acids. Germline-derived CDR1 and CDR2 are WSHSY and SAAADI. The CDR3 loop reads CATRGGYEQYF.

The J gene is TRBJ2-4, the V gene TRBV6-5; TCRdb reports TRBD2, a call that lacks DNA to check it against. The germline V gene has CDR1 MNHEY and CDR2 SVGAGI. The CDR3 runs to 14 residues. This CDR3 is CASKPGGSKNIQYF.

This chain joins TRBV19 and TRBJ2-5. Germline assignment: CDR1 LNHDA and CDR2 SQIVND (reference sequence). The CDR3 consists of 12 residues. CDR3 sequence: CASSMERQTQYF. Filled out from reference TRBV19 and TRBJ2-5, the complete variable domain reads DGGITQSPKYLFRKEGQNVTLSCEQNLNHDAMYWYRQDPGQGLRLIYYSQIVNDFQKGDIAEGYSVSREKKESFPLTVTSAQKNPTAFYLCASSMERQTQYFGPGTRLLVL.

The genes are TRBV11-2 and TRBJ2-2; TCRdb lists TRBD1, though no DNA is available to test this call. This CDR3 has 15 amino acids. Germline loops: CDR1 SGHAT, CDR2 FQNNGV. CDR3 loop: CASSQGTANTGELFF. Full variable domain (remainder filled in from reference TRBV11-2 and TRBJ2-2): EAGVAQSPRYKIIEKRQSVAFWCNPISGHATLYWYQQILGQGPKLLIQFQNNGVVDDSQLPKDRFSAERLKGVDSTLKIQPAKLEDSAVYLCASSQGTANTGELFFGEGSRLTVL.

V gene TRBV27 combines with J gene TRBJ2-7; TCRdb outputs TRBD1, but without DNA this stays unchecked. The CDR3 contains 16 residues. Per the germline V gene, CDR1 is MNHEY and CDR2 is SMNVEV (reference sequence). The CDR3 sequence: CASRATGGPSSYEQYF.

V is TRBV5-1 and J is TRBJ2-3. The CDR3 length is 14 residues. Looked up from germline, CDR1 is SGHRS and CDR2 is YFSETQ. The CDR3 sequence is CASSLVLPADTQYF.

The V call is TRBV4-1, the J call TRBJ1-1; absent DNA, TCRdb's TRBD1 call cannot be checked. This CDR3 comprises 15 residues. Germline V lookup: CDR1 MGHRA, CDR2 YSYEKL. The CDR3 spells CASSQVWQGNTEAFF.

This chain joins TRBV10-1 and TRBJ1-6. The CDR3 length is 12 residues. The germline CDR1 and CDR2 sequences are WNHNN and SYGVQD (reference sequence). CDR3 region: CASSDGDSPLHF.

J is TRBJ2-7 and V is TRBV20-1; the D call from TCRdb, TRBD1, cannot be confirmed without DNA. The germline CDR1 and CDR2 sequences are DFQATT and SNEGSKA (reference sequence). The CDR3 covers 15 residues. CDR3 residues: CSAGRDRGNYYEQYF.

V and J are TRBV24-1 and TRBJ2-2. The CDR3 length is 13 residues. From germline, CDR1 is KGHDR and CDR2 SFDVKD. CDR3 sequence reads: CATMGYGSGELFF.